This T cell receptor (beta chain) is drawn from a study of vaccination and CD4 T cells after COVID-19. Study background: SARS-CoV-2, HCoV-NL63, HCoV-OC43 and HCoV-229E supplied the overlapping spike peptides used to stimulate cells.

Sequenced with the Oncomine TCR Beta short-read assay was DNA taken from cultured CD4+ T cells. Genomic DNA from cultured CD4+ T cells was extracted. MiXCR, run by TCRdb on the PCR reads, gives a single entry per CDR3 protein. Among fewer than 13,000 distinct CDR3 sequences listed, about 28% were seen once. Treatment described: roughly 10-day PBMC culture with coronavirus spike peptide pools or control peptides (ViraFEST assay). ViraFEST relied on peptide pools to expand antigen-specific T cells; the TCRs were sequenced afterward. Whole-study results and caveats: Of the reactive clones in convalescent patients, a median around 90% showed up only post-vaccination.

CDR1 is SGHTA, CDR2 FQGNSA, per germline. The CDR3 loop spans 15 amino acids. V lost 1 base to trimming and J lost 1 base; unmatched junction nucleotides: 3. The table lists this clonotype with a few counts. The antigen is undetermined. The sequence was obtained from a human donor who had recovered from COVID-19. This chain uses TRBV7-2 with TRBJ1-1; 7 positions match TRBD1. Sequencing was performed on CD4+ T cells from blood, cultured in vitro. The CDR3, as DNA: TGTGCCAGCAGCTTAGAGGGACAGAAGAACACTGAAGCTTTCTTT. Translating it yields CASSLEGQKNTEAFF.